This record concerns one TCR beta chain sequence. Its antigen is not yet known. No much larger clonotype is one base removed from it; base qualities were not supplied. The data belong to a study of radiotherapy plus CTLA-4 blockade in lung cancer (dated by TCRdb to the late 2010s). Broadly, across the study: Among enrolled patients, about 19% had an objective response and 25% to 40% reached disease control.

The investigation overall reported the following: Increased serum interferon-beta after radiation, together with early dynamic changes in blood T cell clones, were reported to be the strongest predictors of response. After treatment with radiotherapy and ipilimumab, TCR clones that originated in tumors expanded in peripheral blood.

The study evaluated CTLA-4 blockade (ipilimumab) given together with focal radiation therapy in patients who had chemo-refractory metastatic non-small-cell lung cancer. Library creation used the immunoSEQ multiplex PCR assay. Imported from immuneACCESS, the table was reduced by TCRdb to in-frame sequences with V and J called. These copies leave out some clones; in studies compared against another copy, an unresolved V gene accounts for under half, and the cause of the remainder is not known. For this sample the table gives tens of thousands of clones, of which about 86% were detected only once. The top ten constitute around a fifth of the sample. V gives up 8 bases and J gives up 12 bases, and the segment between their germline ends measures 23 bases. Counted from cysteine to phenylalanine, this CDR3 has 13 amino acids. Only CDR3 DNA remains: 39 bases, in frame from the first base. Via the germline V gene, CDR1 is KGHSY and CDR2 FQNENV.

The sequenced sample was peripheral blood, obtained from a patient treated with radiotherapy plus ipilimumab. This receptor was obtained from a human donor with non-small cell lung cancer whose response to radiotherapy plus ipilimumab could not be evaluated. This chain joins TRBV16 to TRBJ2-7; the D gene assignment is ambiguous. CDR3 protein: CASAFSPGSSPYF. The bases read TGTGCCAGCGCCTTCTCCCCAGGTTCCTCCCCGTACTTC.